These 21 T cell receptor beta chains were all obtained from the same sample, sequenced in a study of T cell responses to AZD1222 COVID-19 vaccine. Sequencing used immunoSEQ multiplex PCR; TCRdb keeps in-frame clones, though not all of them. The data contain tens of thousands of clones, 90% of them seen just once; the ten biggest clones take up about 8%. The sample in question was peripheral blood, obtained on day 0 of AZD1222 vaccination. Receptor source: an adult in good health.

The chain combines TRBV13 with TRBJ1-2, with no clear D. The CDR3 consists of 15 residues. Germline V lookup: CDR1 PRHDT, CDR2 FYEKMQ (reference sequence). Trimming removed 6 bases at V and 0 bases at J, with 14 bases between. Here the CDR3 reads CASSQGPGANYGYTF. As DNA, the CDR3 is TGTGCCAGCAGTCAAGGCCCGGGTGCTAACTATGGCTACACCTTC.

This clone was observed a few times. The chain has TRBV3-1 (or the pseudogene TRBV3-2) and TRBJ1-3, with D maybe TRBD1 (5 bases). The V end lost 3 bases, the J end lost 4 bases, and 7 bases lay between the germline ends. The V gene's germline CDR1 is LGHDT and CDR2 YNNKEL (reference sequence). The CDR3 contains 13 residues. CDR3 sequence (DNA): TGTGCCAGCAGCCAGCAGGGAGGAAACACCATATATTTT. Translating it yields CASSQQGGNTIYF.

This chain joins TRBV19 and TRBJ1-6; the match to TRBD1 covers 8 bases. Trimming at V came to 8 bases and at J to 2 bases, leaving 8 bases not matched to a gene. Germline V gene lookup returns CDR1 LNHDA and CDR2 SQIVND (reference sequence). CDR3 size: 16 residues. The CDR3 sequence is CASGRQGRAYNSPLHF. Written as DNA, the CDR3 is TGTGCCAGTGGCCGACAGGGGCGAGCCTATAATTCACCCCTCCACTTT.

This chain connects TRBV9 to TRBJ1-6, with a weak D call TRBD1 (5 bases). In germline, CDR1 is SGDLS, CDR2 YYNGEE. This CDR3 is built from 17 residues. The V end was cut by 1 base, the J end by 9 bases, with 20 bases between. CDR3 bases: TGTGCCAGCAGCGTATTTTCTGGTGACAGCAACTTTTCACCCCTCCACTTT. Amino acid sequence: CASSVFSGDSNFSPLHF.

The genes are TRBV7-2 and TRBJ2-7; no firm D call. Trimming stripped 5 bases from V and 3 bases from J, with 14 bases between. CDR1 is SGHTA, CDR2 FQGNSA, per germline. CDR3 length equals 14 residues. In DNA form, the CDR3 reads TGTGCCAGCAGCCCGACGGGTGGGTACTACGAGCAGTACTTC. This codes for CASSPTGGYYEQYF.

This clone occurred a few times. The V and J genes are TRBV3-1 (or the pseudogene TRBV3-2) and TRBJ2-3; 8 positions agree with TRBD2. Losses at the gene ends were 4 bases for V and 7 bases for J; bases not matched to a gene: 7. The germline gives CDR1 LGHDT, CDR2 YNNKEL (reference sequence). This CDR3 has 14 amino acids. CDR3 nucleotide sequence: TGTGCCAGCAGCCCCGGGGGGGCCGGATATACGCAGTATTTT. Its translation: CASSPGGAGYTQYF.

The V call is TRBV18, the J call TRBJ1-2; the D gene is possibly TRBD1 (6 bases). Between the trimmed V and J ends, which lost 1 base and 4 bases, there was a span of 13 bases. Per the germline V gene, CDR1 is KGHSH and CDR2 is LQKENI. The CDR3 is made up of 15 amino acids. The CDR3 sequence: CASSPRQEKSYGYTF. The CDR3 DNA follows: TGTGCCAGCTCACCACGACAGGAAAAATCCTATGGCTACACCTTC.

The chain joins TRBV7-9 to TRBJ2-2; TRBD1 aligns across 8 bases. Per the germline V gene, CDR1 is SEHNR and CDR2 is FQNEAQ (reference sequence). J was trimmed by 0 bases and V by 7 bases; bases with no gene match: 10. The CDR3 totals 17 residues. The chain's CDR3 is CASTTPGGAANTGELFF. The CDR3 DNA reads as TGTGCCAGCACCACCCCAGGGGGCGCAGCGAACACCGGGGAGCTGTTTTTT.

CDR3: CASTAGTQDSYEQYF. The CDR3 coding sequence is TGTGCCAGCACGGCAGGGACACAAGACTCCTACGAGCAGTACTTC. The rearrangement uses TRBV6-5 and TRBJ2-7; the D gene is possibly TRBD1 (6 bases). V gave up 7 bases and J gave up 0 bases, with 16 bases separating them. The CDR3 consists of 15 residues. CDR1 is MNHEY, CDR2 SVGAGI, per germline.

The chain uses TRBV2 and TRBJ1-1, with a weak D call TRBD1 (5 bases). CDR1 and CDR2 (germline): SNHLY, FYNNEI. The CDR3 is 14 amino acids. The V end lost 7 bases, the J end lost 1 base, and 13 bases lay between the germline ends. DNA for the CDR3: TGTGCCAGCAATATAAGGGGCGCGAACACTGAAGCTTTCTTT. Translated, it gives CASNIRGANTEAFF.

The chain joins TRBV7-9 to TRBJ1-2; D gene unclear. From germline, CDR1 is SEHNR and CDR2 FQNEAQ (reference sequence). V dropped 5 bases and J dropped 8 bases, with 3 bases sitting between them. This CDR3 contains 9 residues. The CDR3 DNA sequence: TGTGCCAGCAGCCCCGGCTACACCTTC. Translating gives CASSPGYTF.

The chain is built from TRBV7-2 and TRBJ1-1; 7 nucleotides align to TRBD1. The V gene end was trimmed by 5 bases and the J gene end by 6 bases; junction bases not matched to a gene: 3. From germline, CDR1 is SGHTA and CDR2 FQGNSA. The CDR3 sequence is 12 residues long. CDR3 sequence reads: CASSRQGPEAFF. The CDR3 nucleotides are TGTGCCAGCAGCCGACAGGGTCCTGAAGCTTTCTTT. The whole variable domain, remainder taken from reference TRBV7-2 and TRBJ1-1, is GAGVSQSPSNKVTEKGKDVELRCDPISGHTALYWYRQSLGQGLEFLIYFQGNSAPDKSGLPSDRFSAERTGGSVSTLTIQRTQQEDSAVYLCASSRQGPEAFFGQGTRLTVV.

The chain employs TRBV28 and TRBJ2-5; 10 bases align to TRBD2. The CDR3 is made up of 14 amino acids. Germline CDR1 reads MDHEN; CDR2 reads SYDVKM. J was trimmed by 5 bases and V by 3 bases; bases with no gene match: 3. The CDR3 DNA reads as TGTGCCAGCAGTTTTAGCGGGGGGCAGGAGACCCAGTACTTC. Translation gives CASSFSGGQETQYF.

The genes are TRBV30 and TRBJ1-2, with no clear D. This CDR3 contains 12 residues. V shed 0 bases and J shed 7 bases, with 9 bases lying between them. CDR1 GTSNPN and CDR2 SVGIG come from the germline V gene (reference sequence). The chain's CDR3 is CAWSVSLLGYTF. CDR3 bases: TGTGCCTGGAGTGTCTCCCTCCTTGGCTACACCTTC.

This chain joins TRBV6-2 or TRBV6-3 and TRBJ2-7, with no clear D. There are 13 residues in the CDR3. The germline gives CDR1 MNHEY, CDR2 SVGEGT. V was cut by 0 bases and J by 6 bases, with 9 bases left in between. CDR3 in DNA: TGTGCCAGCAGTTACTCTGGCCGCGGCGAGCAGTACTTC. Residues: CASSYSGRGEQYF.

The V gene is TRBV2, the J gene TRBJ2-1; D call uncertain. Trimming pared 5 bases from V and 5 bases from J, leaving 10 bases between. The CDR3 is 13 residues long. Germline loops: CDR1 SNHLY, CDR2 FYNNEI. The CDR3 is CASSSGRHNEQFF. CDR3 in DNA: TGTGCCAGCAGTTCTGGACGCCACAATGAGCAGTTCTTC.

The chain combines TRBV6-5 with TRBJ2-5; 14 bases are a match to TRBD2. This CDR3 has 16 residues. CDR1 is MNHEY, CDR2 SVGAGI, per germline. Losses at the gene ends were 0 bases for V and 9 bases for J; bases not matched to a gene: 6. The CDR3 DNA reads TGTGCCAGCAGTTACTCTGGACTAGCGGGGGGCATGTCCCAGTACTTC. This translates into CASSYSGLAGGMSQYF.

This chain connects TRBV7-9 to TRBJ2-2; D is ambiguous. This CDR3 spans 14 amino acids. The germline CDR1 and CDR2 sequences are SEHNR and FQNEAQ (reference sequence). V was cut by 0 bases and J by 2 bases, with 4 bases left in between. CDR3: CASSLALNTGELFF. In DNA, the CDR3 is TGTGCCAGCAGCTTAGCGCTAAACACCGGGGAGCTGTTTTTT.

For the CDR3, the DNA is TGTGCCAGCTCTACAGGGCATTCACCCCTCCACTTT. This gives the protein CASSTGHSPLHF. V gene TRBV2 combines with J gene TRBJ1-6; tentatively, D is TRBD1 (6 bases). This CDR3 region has 12 residues. In germline, CDR1 is SNHLY, CDR2 FYNNEI. Deletions cut 8 bases from V and 8 bases from J, with 10 bases between.

CDR3 nucleotides: TGTGCCAGCAGTTACGGGGACAGGGGGAACACTGAAGCTTTCTTT. It is translated as CASSYGDRGNTEAFF. This chain links TRBV6-2 or TRBV6-3 with TRBJ1-1; 10 bases are a match to TRBD1. Germline V gives CDR1 MNHEY, CDR2 SVGEGT. Trimming cost V 2 bases and J 1 base; bases outside gene matches: 1. The length of the CDR3 is 15 residues.

The V gene is TRBV7-9, the J gene TRBJ2-1; 12 nucleotides line up with TRBD2. The length of the CDR3 is 16 residues. Germline V gives CDR1 SEHNR, CDR2 FQNEAQ (reference sequence). The J segment lost 4 bases and the V segment lost 4 bases, leaving 5 bases of the junction unmatched. The CDR3 bases are TGTGCCAGCAGCTCACTAGCGGGGGGCCCTTACAATGAGCAGTTCTTC. It specifies CASSSLAGGPYNEQFF.